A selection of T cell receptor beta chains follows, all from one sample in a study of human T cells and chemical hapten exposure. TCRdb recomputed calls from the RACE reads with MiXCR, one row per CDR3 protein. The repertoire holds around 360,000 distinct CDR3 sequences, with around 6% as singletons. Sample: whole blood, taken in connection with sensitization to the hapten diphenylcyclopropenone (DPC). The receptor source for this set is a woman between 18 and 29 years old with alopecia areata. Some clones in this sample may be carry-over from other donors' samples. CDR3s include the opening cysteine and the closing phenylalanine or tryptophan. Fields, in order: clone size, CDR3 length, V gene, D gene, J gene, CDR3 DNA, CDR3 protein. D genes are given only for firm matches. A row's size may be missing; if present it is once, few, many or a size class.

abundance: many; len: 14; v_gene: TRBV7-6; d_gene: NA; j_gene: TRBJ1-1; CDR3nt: TGTGCCAGCAGCCGGGAGGGACAGAACACTGAAGCTTTCTTT; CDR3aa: CASSREGQNTEAFF
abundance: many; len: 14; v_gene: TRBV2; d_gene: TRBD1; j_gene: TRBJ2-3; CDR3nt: TGTGCCAGCAGTGGACAGGGGGCTGCTGATACGCAGTATTTT; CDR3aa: CASSGQGAADTQYF
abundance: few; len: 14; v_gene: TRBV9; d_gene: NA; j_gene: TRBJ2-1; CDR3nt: TGTGCCAGCAGCGTAGAGGGGACCTACAATGAGCAGTTCTTC; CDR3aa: CASSVEGTYNEQFF
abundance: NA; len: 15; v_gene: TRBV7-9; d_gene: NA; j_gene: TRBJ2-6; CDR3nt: TGTGCCAGCAGCTTAGCCGAGGCTGGGGCCAACGTCCTGACTTTC; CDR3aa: CASSLAEAGANVLTF
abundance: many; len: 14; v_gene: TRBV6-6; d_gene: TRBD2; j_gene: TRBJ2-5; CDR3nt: TGTGCCAGAGGCGGAATAGCGGGAAAGGAGACCCAGTACTTC; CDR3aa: CARGGIAGKETQYF
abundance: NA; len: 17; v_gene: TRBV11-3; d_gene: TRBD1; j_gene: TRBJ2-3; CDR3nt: TGTGCCAGCAGCTCCCGGACAGGGGACGACCCCACAGATACGCAGTATTTT; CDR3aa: CASSSRTGDDPTDTQYF
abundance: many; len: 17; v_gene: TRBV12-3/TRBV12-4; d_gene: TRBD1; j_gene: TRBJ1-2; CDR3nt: TGTGCCAGCAGTAATCCCGGGACAGGGCTGACTAACTATGGCTACACCTTC; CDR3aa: CASSNPGTGLTNYGYTF
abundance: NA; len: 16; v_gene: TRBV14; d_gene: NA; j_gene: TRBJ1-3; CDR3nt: TGTGCCAGCAGCCAAGCCGGGAGACCGGGTGGAAACACCATATATTTT; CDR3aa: CASSQAGRPGGNTIYF
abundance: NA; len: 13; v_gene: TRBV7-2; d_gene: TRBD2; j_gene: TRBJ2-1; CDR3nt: TGTGCCGGGGGACTAGCGGGGAACAATGAGCAGTTCTTC; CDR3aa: CAGGLAGNNEQFF
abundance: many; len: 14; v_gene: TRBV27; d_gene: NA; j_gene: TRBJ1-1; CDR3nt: TGTGCCAGCAGTTTATTTGCCCCGAACACTGAAGCTTTCTTT; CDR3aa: CASSLFAPNTEAFF
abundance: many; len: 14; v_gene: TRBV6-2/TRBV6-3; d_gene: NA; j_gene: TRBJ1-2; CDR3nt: TGTGCCAGCAGTTACAGGACTGCTAACTATGGCTACACCTTC; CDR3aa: CASSYRTANYGYTF
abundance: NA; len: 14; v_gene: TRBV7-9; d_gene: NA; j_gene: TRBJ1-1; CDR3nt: TGTGCCAGCAGCACACCGGGATTTCTTCAGGAAGCTTTCTTT; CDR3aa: CASSTPGFLQEAFF
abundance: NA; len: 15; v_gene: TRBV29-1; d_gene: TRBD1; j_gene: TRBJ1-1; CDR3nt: TGCAGCGTTGACCAGACAGGGAGGATGAACACTGAAGCTTTCTTT; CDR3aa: CSVDQTGRMNTEAFF
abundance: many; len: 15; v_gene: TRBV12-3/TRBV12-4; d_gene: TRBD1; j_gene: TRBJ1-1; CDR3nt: TGTGCCAGCAGTTTAGTCGGACAGGGATCCGCTGAAGCTTTCTTT; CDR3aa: CASSLVGQGSAEAFF
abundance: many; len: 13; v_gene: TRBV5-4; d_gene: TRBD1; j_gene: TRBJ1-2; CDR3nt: TGTGCCAGCAGCACCGGACAGGACTATGGCTACACCTTC; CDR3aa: CASSTGQDYGYTF
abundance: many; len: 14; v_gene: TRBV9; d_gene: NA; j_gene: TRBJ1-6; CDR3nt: TGTGCCAGCGCCCCGGGACGGAAAAATTCACCCCTCCACTTT; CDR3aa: CASAPGRKNSPLHF
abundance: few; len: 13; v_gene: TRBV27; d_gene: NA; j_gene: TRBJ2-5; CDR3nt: TGTGCCAGCAGTTCAACGGTGGAAGAGACCCAGTACTTC; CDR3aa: CASSSTVEETQYF
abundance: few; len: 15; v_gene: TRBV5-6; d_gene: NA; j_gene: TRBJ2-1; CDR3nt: TGTGCCAGCAGCTCGACAGGTTTTGAAGGGAATGAGCAGTTCTTC; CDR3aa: CASSSTGFEGNEQFF
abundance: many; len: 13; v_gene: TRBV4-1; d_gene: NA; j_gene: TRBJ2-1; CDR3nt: TGCGCCAGCAGCCAAGTCGCACAGGCTGAGCAGTTCTTC; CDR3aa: CASSQVAQAEQFF
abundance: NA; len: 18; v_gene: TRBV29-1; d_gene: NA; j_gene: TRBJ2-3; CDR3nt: TGCAGCGCTGTGCCCGCGGCTTGGACAGTTAAACGCACAGATACGCAGTATTTT; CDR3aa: CSAVPAAWTVKRTDTQYF
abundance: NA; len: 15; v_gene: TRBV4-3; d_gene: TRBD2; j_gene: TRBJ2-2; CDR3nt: TGCGCCAGCAGCTCGAGCGGGGGGGCAAACGGGGAGCTGTTTTTT; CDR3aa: CASSSSGGANGELFF
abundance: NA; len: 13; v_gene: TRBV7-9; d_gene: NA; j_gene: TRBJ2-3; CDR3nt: TGTGCCAGCAGCCCCCCCCCCACAGATACGCAGTATTTT; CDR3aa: CASSPPPTDTQYF
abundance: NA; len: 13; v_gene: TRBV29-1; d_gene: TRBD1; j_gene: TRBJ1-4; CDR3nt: TGCAGCGTAGGGGGGACAGGTCAAGAAAAACTGTTTTTT; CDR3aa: CSVGGTGQEKLFF
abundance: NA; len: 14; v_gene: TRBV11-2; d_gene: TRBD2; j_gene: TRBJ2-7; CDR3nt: TGTGCCAGCAGCTCCCTTGGACTAGCCCTCGAGCAGTACTTC; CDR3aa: CASSSLGLALEQYF